These 14 T cell receptor beta chains were all obtained from the same sample, sequenced in a study of blood T cell repertoires in COVID-19. The repertoire was sequenced with immunoSEQ multiplex PCR; TCRdb's copy has only in-frame clones and lacks some. The data hold approximately 220,000 clones, with around 80% observed a single time. Material for sequencing was peripheral blood. The receptors stem from a man aged 35-49 years with acute or convalescent COVID-19.

The chain couples TRBV27 to TRBJ2-3, with TRBD1 matching 7 bases. CDR1 is MNHEY, CDR2 SMNVEV, per germline (reference sequence). Trimming at V came to 8 bases and at J to 2 bases, leaving 10 bases not matched to a gene. This CDR3 comprises 15 residues. This CDR3 is CASRKGARYTDTQYF. As DNA, the CDR3 is TGTGCCAGCCGCAAGGGGGCGAGATACACAGATACGCAGTATTTT.

This sequence joins TRBV30 and TRBJ2-7, with 7 bases lining up with TRBD1. The germline CDR1 and CDR2 sequences are GTSNPN and SVGIG (reference sequence). This CDR3 is 14 amino acids long. Unmatched junction bases numbered 5, after V lost 0 bases and J lost 3 bases. This CDR3 reads CAWSVRWDSYEQYF. The CDR3 DNA is TGTGCCTGGAGTGTACGATGGGACAGCTACGAGCAGTACTTC.

The CDR3 nucleotides are TGTGCCAGCAGCCACCTGGGACAGCACCGCTCCTACGAGCAGTACTTC. Its protein is CASSHLGQHRSYEQYF. The rearrangement links TRBV14 to TRBJ2-7; 7 positions agree with TRBD1. The V and J ends lost 3 bases and 0 bases, in that order; junction bases with no gene match: 8. This CDR3 has 16 residues. The germline CDR1 and CDR2 sequences are SGHDN and FVKESK.

The gene calls are TRBV25-1 and TRBJ2-2, with 11 bases identical to TRBD1. This CDR3 region has 13 residues. J lost 7 bases, V lost 8 bases, and 3 bases had no gene match. Per germline, CDR1 MGHDK and CDR2 SYGVNS. For the CDR3, the DNA is TGTGCCAGCGGACAGGGGGCTGGCGGGGAGCTGTTTTTT. Translation gives CASGQGAGGELFF. Drawing the rest from reference TRBV25-1 and TRBJ2-2, the complete variable domain is EADIYQTPRYLVIGTGKKITLECSQTMGHDKMYWYQQDPGMELHLIHYSYGVNSTEKGDLSSESTVSRIRTEHFPLTLESARPSHTSQYLCASGQGAGGELFFGEGSRLTVL.

The chain couples TRBV9 to TRBJ2-7; 9 nucleotides agree with TRBD2. Germline V gene sequence: CDR1 SGDLS, CDR2 YYNGEE. CDR3 length equals 16 residues. Trimming at V came to 3 bases and at J to 5 bases, leaving 12 bases not matched to a gene. CDR3 nucleotide sequence: TGTGCCAGCAGCGCGGGTAGGCGGGAGGGCCGCGACGAGCAGTACTTC. Protein sequence: CASSAGRREGRDEQYF.

The chain combines TRBV29-1 with TRBJ1-2; 11 bases are shared with TRBD1. Trimming took 6 bases from V and 8 from J; bases not matched to a gene: 11. CDR3 length equals 14 residues. CDR1 is SQVTM and CDR2 is ANQGSEA in the germline V gene. DNA of the CDR3: TGCAGCGTCCATATCGGAGGACAGGGGGCCGGCTACACCTTC. It codes for CSVHIGGQGAGYTF.

This clone occurred once. The rearrangement joins TRBV27 to TRBJ2-5; 8 nucleotides line up with TRBD2. V lost 5 bases and J lost 4; bases outside the gene matches: 12. This CDR3 is built from 16 residues. Germline loops: CDR1 MNHEY, CDR2 SMNVEV (reference sequence). The CDR3 DNA sequence: TGTGCCAGCAGTAGATCCTTAGCGGGATCGGTAGAGACCCAGTACTTC. Translated, it gives CASSRSLAGSVETQYF.

This chain connects TRBV9 to TRBJ2-5; D is possibly TRBD2 (5 bases). V dropped 0 bases and J dropped 5 bases, with 14 bases sitting between them. The germline CDR1 and CDR2 sequences are SGDLS and YYNGEE. The CDR3 runs 15 residues. This CDR3 reads CASSVGPGEGETQYF. CDR3 coding DNA: TGTGCCAGCAGCGTAGGTCCAGGAGAGGGCGAGACCCAGTACTTC. The variable domain in full, completed from reference TRBV9 and TRBJ2-5, reads DSGVTQTPKHLITATGQRVTLRCSPRSGDLSVYWYQQSLDQGLQFLIQYYNGEERAKGNILERFSAQQFPDLHSELNLSSLELGDSALYFCASSVGPGEGETQYFGPGTRLLVL.

The chain uses TRBV12-3 or TRBV12-4 and TRBJ1-2; perhaps TRBD1 as D (5 bases). V gave up 2 bases and J gave up 3 bases, with 7 bases separating them. CDR3 length: 13 amino acids. DNA for the CDR3: TGTGCCAGCAGTTTATCGACAGACTATGGCTACACCTTC. Its protein product is CASSLSTDYGYTF.

The chain joins TRBV7-9 to TRBJ2-7; TRBD1 might be the D (6 bases). The CDR3 has 15 amino acids. Looked up from germline, CDR1 is SEHNR and CDR2 is FQNEAQ (reference sequence). V lost 5 bases and J 4 bases, leaving 18 bases between the germline ends. The CDR3 DNA is TGTGCCAGCAGCCCCACCCCAACAGGGCTTTACGAGCAGTACTTC. Translating it yields CASSPTPTGLYEQYF. Drawing the rest from reference TRBV7-9 and TRBJ2-7, the complete variable domain is DTGVSQNPRHKITKRGQNVTFRCDPISEHNRLYWYRQTLGQGPEFLTYFQNEAQLEKSRLLSDRFSAERPKGSFSTLEIQRTEQGDSAMYLCASSPTPTGLYEQYFGPGTRLTVT.

This clone was seen more than once but under ten times. The chain recombines TRBV9 with TRBJ1-4; the match to TRBD1 covers 7 bases. The CDR3 has 15 residues. Germline V gene data show CDR1 as SGDLS and CDR2 as YYNGEE. Trimming took 2 bases from V and 3 from J; bases not matched to a gene: 4. In DNA, the CDR3 is TGTGCCAGCAGCGTCACAGGGGTGCCTAATGAAAAACTGTTTTTT. It translates to CASSVTGVPNEKLFF.

The V and J genes are TRBV10-3 and TRBJ1-4; 10 bases agree with TRBD1. CDR1 ENHRY and CDR2 SYGVKD come from the germline V gene. The CDR3 has 16 residues. V was clipped by 2 bases and J by 8 bases; unmatched bases: 8. CDR3 region: CAISEPGQGVKEKLFF. The CDR3 nucleotides are TGTGCCATCAGTGAGCCAGGACAGGGGGTGAAGGAAAAACTGTTTTTT.

The J gene is TRBJ1-4, the V gene TRBV10-3; no definite D call. CDR1 is ENHRY, CDR2 SYGVKD, per germline. Trimming left V 4 bases short and J 5 bases short, with 8 bases between. The CDR3 length is 13 residues. The CDR3 sequence: CAISGQENEKLFF. The CDR3 DNA reads as TGTGCCATCAGTGGGCAGGAAAATGAAAAACTGTTTTTT.

The J gene is TRBJ2-7, the V gene TRBV19; 11 bases agree with TRBD1. In germline, CDR1 is LNHDA, CDR2 SQIVND (reference sequence). This CDR3 spans 14 amino acids. Trimming took 3 bases from V and 5 from J; bases not matched to a gene: 3. CDR3 residues: CASSIRDRGNEQYF. The CDR3, as DNA: TGTGCCAGTAGTATCAGGGACAGGGGGAACGAGCAGTACTTC. Combining the CDR3 with reference TRBV19 and TRBJ2-7 gives the whole variable domain DGGITQSPKYLFRKEGQNVTLSCEQNLNHDAMYWYRQDPGQGLRLIYYSQIVNDFQKGDIAEGYSVSREKKESFPLTVTSAQKNPTAFYLCASSIRDRGNEQYFGPGTRLTVT.